This TCR beta chain was observed in a study of spatial heterogeneity in lung cancer. The overall study: Combinations of a unique TCR and a UMI were tallied in raw reads, and on average each appeared more than ten times.

Each CDR3 protein is one row after TCRdb ran MiXCR on the 5' RACE reads. This sample has about 26,000 distinct CDR3 sequences, with roughly 13% found just once. Documented time point: sample taken at primary tumor resection. Without sorting, whole RNA was sequenced from tumor, nontumor lung or frozen PBMC. The V segment lost 4 bases and the J segment 2 bases; nucleotides outside the gene matches: 6. The CDR3 contains 15 residues. The V gene's germline CDR1 is ENHRY and CDR2 SYGVKD. This clonotype was counted at least ten times. The sample in question was PBMCs, obtained at surgery. This chain joins TRBV10-3 and TRBJ1-2; 8 nucleotides line up with TRBD1. This clonotype was sampled from a female donor with early-stage non-small cell lung cancer. CDR3 nucleotide sequence: TGTGCCATCAGTGGGGGACAGGTCATAAACTATGGCTACACCTTC. Translated, it gives CAISGGQVINYGYTF.